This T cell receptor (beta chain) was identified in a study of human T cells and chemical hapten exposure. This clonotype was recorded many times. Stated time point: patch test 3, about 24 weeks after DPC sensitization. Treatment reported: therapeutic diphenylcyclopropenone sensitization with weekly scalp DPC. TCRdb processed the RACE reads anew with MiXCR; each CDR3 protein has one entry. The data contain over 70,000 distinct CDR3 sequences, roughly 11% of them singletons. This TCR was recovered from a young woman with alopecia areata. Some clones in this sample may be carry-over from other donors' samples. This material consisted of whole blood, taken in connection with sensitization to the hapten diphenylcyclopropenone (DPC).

The CDR3: CASSLAGTSYEQYF. In nucleotides, the CDR3 is TGTGCCAGCAGCCTAGCGGGGACCTCCTACGAGCAGTACTTC. V is TRBV12-3 or TRBV12-4 and J is TRBJ2-7; 9 positions agree with TRBD2. V was clipped by 6 bases and J by 0 bases; unmatched bases: 3. CDR3 size: 14 residues.